This T cell receptor beta chain was recovered during a study of blood T cell repertoires in COVID-19. For the study at large: Sites across the United States, Italy and Spain contributed samples from acute and convalescent COVID-19. T cells, B-cell-depleted T cells, or PBMCs provided the cDNA or gDNA that served as material.

Libraries were prepared by immunoSEQ multiplex PCR; TCRdb keeps only in-frame clonotypes and omits some of them. Here the sample spans 160,000 or so clones, around 91% being singletons. Germline V gives CDR1 SQVTM, CDR2 ANQGSEA. CDR3 length equals 14 residues. J lost 5 bases, V lost 6 bases, and 6 bases had no gene match. This clonotype was obtained from a middle-aged woman with acute or convalescent COVID-19. This sequence joins TRBV29-1 and TRBJ2-3; TRBD2 matches at 12 bases. The source material was peripheral blood. The CDR3 DNA follows: TGCAGCGTCACTAGCGGGGGGAGGGTAGATACGCAGTATTTT. It yields the protein CSVTSGGRVDTQYF.